This is a list of T cell receptor beta chains from one sample in a study of cytomegalovirus exposure and HLA in healthy donors. Measured with immunoSEQ multiplex PCR; TCRdb has only the in-frame clones, and not every one. The table lists some 110,000 clones, roughly nine tenths of them singletons. The sequencing sample was made of PBMCs. Receptor source: a man aged 18 to 29 in good health and CMV-seropositive. The CDR3 runs from the conserved cysteine through the conserved F or W. Fields, in order: J gene, V gene, clone size, CDR3 protein. The size entry is marked missing in some rows and otherwise reads once, few, many or a size class.

J gene: TRBJ1-2; V gene: TRBV5-4; clone size: -; CDR3 protein: CASSLYSGPNYGYTF
J gene: TRBJ2-3; V gene: TRBV7-9; clone size: -; CDR3 protein: CASSSRQGEMDTQYF
J gene: TRBJ1-6; V gene: TRBV25-1; clone size: -; CDR3 protein: CASSGTGAGSPLHF
J gene: TRBJ1-2; V gene: TRBV10-2; clone size: -; CDR3 protein: CASSESVNYGYTF
J gene: TRBJ2-1; V gene: TRBV7-9; clone size: once; CDR3 protein: CASSLVQAYNEQFF
J gene: TRBJ2-7; V gene: TRBV19; clone size: -; CDR3 protein: CASSISGNPYEQYF
J gene: TRBJ2-7; V gene: TRBV19; clone size: few; CDR3 protein: CASSIGTGAYEQYF
J gene: TRBJ1-4; V gene: TRBV5-1; clone size: -; CDR3 protein: CASSLSGTGGATNEKLFF
J gene: TRBJ2-2; V gene: TRBV4-3; clone size: -; CDR3 protein: CASSQEPEGRDNTGELFF
J gene: TRBJ1-3; V gene: TRBV2; clone size: -; CDR3 protein: CASSESRSGNTIYF
J gene: TRBJ1-2; V gene: TRBV19; clone size: -; CDR3 protein: CASSQGAFGGYTF
J gene: TRBJ2-5; V gene: TRBV19; clone size: -; CDR3 protein: CASSITRGTGPPQETQYF
J gene: TRBJ1-1; V gene: TRBV5-1; clone size: -; CDR3 protein: CASSFFETGVNTEAFF
J gene: TRBJ1-1; V gene: TRBV2; clone size: -; CDR3 protein: CASSPTGNTEAFF
J gene: TRBJ2-2; V gene: TRBV7-2; clone size: -; CDR3 protein: CASSVNAGFSRELFF
J gene: TRBJ2-7; V gene: TRBV5-1; clone size: -; CDR3 protein: CASSLRGSGYEQYF
J gene: TRBJ2-1; V gene: TRBV11-2; clone size: -; CDR3 protein: CASSATGGSYNEQFF
J gene: TRBJ2-3; V gene: TRBV5-6; clone size: once; CDR3 protein: CASSAPGGRNIDTQYF
J gene: TRBJ2-1; V gene: TRBV6-4; clone size: -; CDR3 protein: CASSGTSGGTNEQFF
J gene: TRBJ1-1; V gene: TRBV14; clone size: once; CDR3 protein: CASSPGHRYMNTEAFF
J gene: TRBJ1-2; V gene: TRBV2; clone size: -; CDR3 protein: CASGDRQTTSNYGYTF
J gene: TRBJ1-4; V gene: TRBV6-1; clone size: -; CDR3 protein: CASSENSGPVEKLFF
J gene: TRBJ2-7; V gene: TRBV7-8; clone size: -; CDR3 protein: CASSQTQGPSYEQYF
J gene: TRBJ1-4; V gene: TRBV7-9; clone size: -; CDR3 protein: CASSLPGGPNEKLFF
J gene: TRBJ2-5; V gene: TRBV10-3; clone size: -; CDR3 protein: CAISSTGIQETQYF
J gene: TRBJ2-1; V gene: TRBV13; clone size: -; CDR3 protein: CASSLGTSGGADEQFF
J gene: TRBJ1-3; V gene: TRBV2; clone size: -; CDR3 protein: CASRQGSEGIGNTIYF
J gene: TRBJ2-1; V gene: TRBV6-1; clone size: -; CDR3 protein: CASGAGAPRGEQFF
J gene: TRBJ1-4; V gene: TRBV7-6; clone size: once; CDR3 protein: CASSLGGRTNEKLFF
J gene: TRBJ1-1; V gene: TRBV7-7; clone size: -; CDR3 protein: CASSFSEDTEAFF
J gene: TRBJ1-6; V gene: TRBV6-1; clone size: -; CDR3 protein: CASTGQGYNSPLHF
J gene: TRBJ2-3; V gene: TRBV20-1; clone size: -; CDR3 protein: CSAPADTQYF
J gene: TRBJ2-3; V gene: TRBV4-2; clone size: -; CDR3 protein: CASSQVLYRERGTDTQYF
J gene: TRBJ1-2; V gene: TRBV9; clone size: few; CDR3 protein: CASSRAGNYGYTF
J gene: TRBJ1-1; V gene: TRBV14; clone size: -; CDR3 protein: CASSQAGYTEAFF
J gene: TRBJ2-1; V gene: TRBV6-1; clone size: -; CDR3 protein: CASREPLIHEQFF
J gene: TRBJ2-3; V gene: TRBV9; clone size: -; CDR3 protein: CASSVVSLNTDTQYF
J gene: TRBJ2-7; V gene: TRBV7-9; clone size: -; CDR3 protein: CASSRWTGNYEQYF
J gene: TRBJ2-3; V gene: TRBV5-1; clone size: -; CDR3 protein: CASSQEVPSDTQYF
J gene: TRBJ1-1; V gene: TRBV11-2; clone size: -; CDR3 protein: CASSLGQNTEAFF
J gene: TRBJ1-4; V gene: TRBV18; clone size: -; CDR3 protein: CASSGRQATNEKLFF
J gene: TRBJ1-2; V gene: TRBV4-3; clone size: -; CDR3 protein: CASSQDETGNYGYTF